These 20 T cell receptor beta chains came from one sample sequenced in a study of T cell responses to AZD1222 COVID-19 vaccine. Generated by immunoSEQ multiplex PCR, the TCRdb table keeps only in-frame clones and is missing some. The sample includes more than 95,000 clones, about 88% of them seen just once. The sequences come from peripheral blood, collected on day 0 of AZD1222 vaccination. The receptors stem from an adult in good health.

The chain joins TRBV29-1 to TRBJ2-1; 13 bases fit TRBD2. Germline trimming cut 3 bases from V and 0 bases from J; bases unmatched to any gene: 11. The length of the CDR3 is 19 residues. Germline V lookup: CDR1 SQVTM, CDR2 ANQGSEA. CDR3 coding DNA: TGCAGCGTTGATGGTGGACTAGCGGGAGCCGTGAGCTCCTACAATGAGCAGTTCTTC. Translation: CSVDGGLAGAVSSYNEQFF.

This clone was seen just once. This CDR3 is CASSVTGGHQAGELFF. CDR3 nucleotide sequence: TGTGCCAGCAGCGTGACCGGCGGACACCAGGCCGGGGAGCTGTTTTTT. The V gene is TRBV9, the J gene TRBJ2-2; D possibly corresponds to TRBD1 (5 bases). There are 16 residues in the CDR3. V lost 2 bases, J lost 6 bases, and 17 bases lay in between. In germline, CDR1 is SGDLS, CDR2 YYNGEE.

The chain uses TRBV14 and TRBJ1-2, with unresolved D. CDR1 and CDR2 from the germline V gene are SGHDN and FVKESK. This CDR3 comprises 12 residues. Trimming pared 0 bases from V and 8 bases from J, leaving 7 bases between. The CDR3 loop reads CASSQELFGYTF. The CDR3 DNA reads as TGTGCCAGCAGCCAAGAGCTTTTCGGCTACACCTTC.

This chain connects TRBV11-1 to TRBJ2-1; TRBD2 agrees at 10 bases. Germline-derived CDR1 and CDR2 are SGHAT and FQDESV (reference sequence). The CDR3 has 14 residues. With 2 bases clipped from V and 6 bases from J, the junction kept 1 base outside the gene matches. In DNA, the CDR3 is TGTGCCAGCAGCTTATCTAGCGGGAGCAATGAGCAGTTCTTC. It translates to CASSLSSGSNEQFF.

Here the CDR3 DNA reads TGTGCCAGCAGCTTAGTCGGGGGTACTGCTGGAAACACCATATATTTT. Translating gives CASSLVGGTAGNTIYF. The V call is TRBV7-8, the J call TRBJ1-3; possibly TRBD1 for D (5 bases). With 1 base removed from V and 2 bases from J, the gap between germline ends came to 12 bases. The germline CDR1 and CDR2 sequences are SGHVS and FQNEAQ. This CDR3 spans 16 amino acids.

The V call is TRBV6-5, the J call TRBJ2-2; D is unresolved. Trimming shortened V by 6 bases and J by 6 bases, and 11 bases separated the two germline ends. This CDR3 comprises 13 residues. Germline V gene lookup returns CDR1 MNHEY and CDR2 SVGAGI. This chain's CDR3 is CASSTSDPGELFF. As DNA, the CDR3 is TGTGCCAGCAGCACATCTGACCCCGGGGAGCTGTTTTTT.

The rearrangement uses TRBV7-9 and TRBJ1-1; D is undetermined. This CDR3 contains 12 residues. Trimming removed 8 bases at V and 6 bases at J, with 13 bases between. From germline, CDR1 is SEHNR and CDR2 FQNEAQ (reference sequence). CDR3 loop: CASRWMGSEAFF. The DNA of the CDR3 is TGTGCCAGCCGCTGGATGGGGTCTGAAGCTTTCTTT.

The chain combines TRBV3-1 (or the pseudogene TRBV3-2) with TRBJ1-2; D is unresolved. Germline V lookup: CDR1 LGHDT, CDR2 YNNKEL (reference sequence). The CDR3 contains 14 residues. The V end was cut by 4 bases, the J end by 6 bases, with 15 bases between. The CDR3 protein is CASSPRARTHGYTF. Here the CDR3 DNA reads TGTGCCAGCAGCCCTCGGGCGAGGACCCATGGCTACACCTTC.

The DNA of the CDR3 is TGTGCCAGCAGCCATGTACAGGGAAGAGGGCTGGAGACCCAGTACTTC. It translates to CASSHVQGRGLETQYF. The chain has TRBV27 and TRBJ2-5; D is perhaps TRBD1 (6 bases). V was trimmed by 6 bases and J by 5 bases, leaving 22 bases between them. CDR1 and CDR2 (germline): MNHEY, SMNVEV (reference sequence). The CDR3 has 16 amino acids.

The CDR3 here is CASSLAGTTNSPLHF. The CDR3, as DNA: TGCGCCAGCAGCTTGGCGGGGACTACTAATTCACCCCTCCACTTT. V and J are TRBV5-1 and TRBJ1-6, with D possibly matching TRBD1 (5 bases). Trimming removed 0 bases at V and 6 bases at J, with 10 bases between. CDR3 length equals 15 residues. Per the germline V gene, CDR1 is SGHRS and CDR2 is YFSETQ.

The V gene is TRBV18, the J gene TRBJ1-4; D unclear. Trimming removed 6 bases from V and 0 bases from J, with 14 bases in between. The germline V gene encodes CDR1 KGHSH and CDR2 LQKENI. This CDR3 is 16 amino acids long. In DNA, the CDR3 is TGTGCCAGCTCTCCCGGGATCAGCCCAACTAATGAAAAACTGTTTTTT. Its translation is CASSPGISPTNEKLFF. The complete variable domain, with remaining parts taken from reference TRBV18 and TRBJ1-4, reads NAGVMQNPRHLVRRRGQEARLRCSPMKGHSHVYWYRQLPEEGLKFMVYLQKENIIDESGMPKERFSAEFPKEGPSILRIQQVVRGDSAAYFCASSPGISPTNEKLFFGSGTQLSVL.

The rearrangement uses TRBV7-2 and TRBJ2-2, with TRBD2 as a possible D gene (6 bases). Between the trimmed V and J ends, which lost 0 bases and 4 bases, there was a span of 9 bases. Germline CDR1 and CDR2: SGHTA and FQGNSA. The CDR3 runs to 15 residues. For the CDR3, the DNA is TGTGCCAGCAGCTTAGCTGTGGGGGGCACCGGGGAGCTGTTTTTT. This sequence encodes CASSLAVGGTGELFF.

J is TRBJ2-2 and V is TRBV18; no reliable D call. The V gene's germline CDR1 is KGHSH and CDR2 LQKENI. The CDR3 extends over 15 amino acids. Trimming shortened V by 2 bases and J by 4 bases, and 11 bases separated the two germline ends. CDR3 loop: CASSPLQETTGELFF. CDR3 sequence (DNA): TGTGCCAGCTCACCATTGCAGGAAACCACCGGGGAGCTGTTTTTT.

This clone came up once. The chain has TRBV21-1 and TRBJ1-5; TRBD1, the table's D call, lacks a check against the DNA. TRBV21-1 is shown as a pseudogene. This CDR3 comprises 16 residues. The CDR3 reads CASSISGTGDNQPQHF. In DNA, the CDR3 is TGTGCCAGCAGCATTTCCGGGACAGGGGACAATCAGCCCCAGCATTTT.

The J gene is TRBJ1-1, the V gene TRBV27; 8 bases align to TRBD1. This CDR3 spans 14 amino acids. Looked up from germline, CDR1 is MNHEY and CDR2 is SMNVEV (reference sequence). The V segment lost 6 bases and the J segment 4 bases; nucleotides outside the gene matches: 7. This CDR3 is CASRLQGALTEAFF. The CDR3 region has the DNA TGTGCCAGCAGGCTTCAGGGGGCGCTCACTGAAGCTTTCTTT.

This chain connects TRBV7-2 to TRBJ1-6; 8 positions match TRBD1. The germline CDR1 and CDR2 sequences are SGHTA and FQGNSA. This CDR3 is 14 amino acids long. The V gene end was trimmed by 10 bases and the J gene end by 9 bases; junction bases not matched to a gene: 11. The CDR3 DNA follows: TGTGCCACCCGAGGAACAGGGGGAGCTTCACCCCTCCACTTT. It specifies CATRGTGGASPLHF.

This chain uses TRBV12-3 or TRBV12-4 with TRBJ1-1, with no clear D. The V end lost 1 base, the J end lost 0 bases, and 3 bases lay between the germline ends. This CDR3 has 13 amino acids. The CDR3 here is CASSLGVNTEAFF. The CDR3 DNA sequence: TGTGCCAGCAGTTTAGGGGTGAACACTGAAGCTTTCTTT.

The CDR3 DNA sequence: TGTGCCAGCTTCTTGGGGGGCATGGAGACCCAGTACTTC. It translates to CASFLGGMETQYF. The chain couples TRBV6-5 to TRBJ2-5; either TRBD1 or TRBD2 may supply D (6 bases each). Per germline, CDR1 MNHEY and CDR2 SVGAGI. This CDR3 spans 13 amino acids. V lost 8 bases, J lost 5 bases, and 15 bases lay in between.

The chain is built from TRBV5-6 and TRBJ1-3, with 7 bases lining up with TRBD1. Germline CDR1 reads SGHDT; CDR2 reads YYEEEE. The CDR3 sequence is 14 residues long. The J segment lost 8 bases and the V segment lost 4 bases, leaving 9 bases of the junction unmatched. The CDR3: CASSLGQDGYTIYF. The CDR3, as DNA: TGTGCCAGCAGCCTCGGACAGGACGGGTACACCATATATTTT.

The gene calls are TRBV7-9 and TRBJ2-3; TRBD2 agrees at 11 bases. With 5 bases clipped from V and 2 bases from J, the junction kept 3 bases outside the gene matches. Germline V gene sequence: CDR1 SEHNR, CDR2 FQNEAQ (reference sequence). The CDR3 is made up of 15 amino acids. This CDR3 is CASSLTSGATDTQYF. Written as DNA, the CDR3 is TGTGCCAGCAGCCTGACTAGCGGGGCCACAGATACGCAGTATTTT.